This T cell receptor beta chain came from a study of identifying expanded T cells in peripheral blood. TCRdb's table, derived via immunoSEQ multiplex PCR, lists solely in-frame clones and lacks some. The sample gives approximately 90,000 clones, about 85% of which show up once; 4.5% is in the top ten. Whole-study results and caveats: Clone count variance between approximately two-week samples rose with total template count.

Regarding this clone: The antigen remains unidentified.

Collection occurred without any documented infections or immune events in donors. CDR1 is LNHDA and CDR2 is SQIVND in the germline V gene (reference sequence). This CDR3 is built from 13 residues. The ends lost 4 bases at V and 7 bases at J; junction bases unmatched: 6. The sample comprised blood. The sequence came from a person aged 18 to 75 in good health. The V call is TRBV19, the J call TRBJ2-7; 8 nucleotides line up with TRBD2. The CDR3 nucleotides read TGTGCCAGTAGTACCGGGACTAGTGAAGAGCAGTACTTC. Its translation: CASSTGTSEEQYF.